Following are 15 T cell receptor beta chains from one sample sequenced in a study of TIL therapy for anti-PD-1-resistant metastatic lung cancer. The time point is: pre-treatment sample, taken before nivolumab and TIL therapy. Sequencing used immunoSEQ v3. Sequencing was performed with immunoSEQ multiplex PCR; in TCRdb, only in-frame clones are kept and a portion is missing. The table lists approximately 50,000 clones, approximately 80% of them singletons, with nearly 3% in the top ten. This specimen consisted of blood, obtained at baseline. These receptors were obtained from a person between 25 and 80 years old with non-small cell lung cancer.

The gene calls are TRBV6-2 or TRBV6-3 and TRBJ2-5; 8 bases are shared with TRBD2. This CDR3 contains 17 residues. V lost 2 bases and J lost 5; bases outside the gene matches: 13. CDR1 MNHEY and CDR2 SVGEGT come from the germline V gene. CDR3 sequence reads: CASSYIAPAGEVETQYF. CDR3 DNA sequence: TGTGCCAGCAGTTACATCGCCCCAGCGGGAGAGGTGGAGACCCAGTACTTC.

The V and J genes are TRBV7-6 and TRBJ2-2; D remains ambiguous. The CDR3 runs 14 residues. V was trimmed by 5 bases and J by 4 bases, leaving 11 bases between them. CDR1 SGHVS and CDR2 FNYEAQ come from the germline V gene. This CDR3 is CASSLNPFTGELFF. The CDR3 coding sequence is TGTGCCAGCAGCCTAAACCCATTCACCGGGGAGCTGTTTTTT.

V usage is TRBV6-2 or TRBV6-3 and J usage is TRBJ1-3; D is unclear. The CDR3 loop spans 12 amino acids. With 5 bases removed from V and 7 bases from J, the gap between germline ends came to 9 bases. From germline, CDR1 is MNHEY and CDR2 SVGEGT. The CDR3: CASSNRWNTIYF. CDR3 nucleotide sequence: TGTGCCAGCAGTAACCGATGGAACACCATATATTTT.

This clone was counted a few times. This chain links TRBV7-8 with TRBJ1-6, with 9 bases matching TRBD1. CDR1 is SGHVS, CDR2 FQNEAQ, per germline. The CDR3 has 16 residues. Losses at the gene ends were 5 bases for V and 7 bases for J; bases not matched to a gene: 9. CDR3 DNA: TGTGCCAGCAGCCCGTGGACAGGGGCGGGCAATTCACCCCTCCACTTT. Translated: CASSPWTGAGNSPLHF.

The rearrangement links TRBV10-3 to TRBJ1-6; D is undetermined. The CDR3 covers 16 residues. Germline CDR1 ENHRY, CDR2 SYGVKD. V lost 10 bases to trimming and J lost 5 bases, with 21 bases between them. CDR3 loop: CATPPRGKKDNSPLHF. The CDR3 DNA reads TGTGCCACCCCCCCGCGGGGTAAGAAGGATAATTCACCCCTCCACTTT.

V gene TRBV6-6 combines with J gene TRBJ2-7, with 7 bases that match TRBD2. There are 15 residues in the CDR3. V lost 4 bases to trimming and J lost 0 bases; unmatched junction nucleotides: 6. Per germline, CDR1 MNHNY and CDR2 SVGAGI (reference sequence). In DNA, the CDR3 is TGTGCCAGCAGTTGGTCGGCGGGAGACTCCTACGAGCAGTACTTC. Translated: CASSWSAGDSYEQYF.

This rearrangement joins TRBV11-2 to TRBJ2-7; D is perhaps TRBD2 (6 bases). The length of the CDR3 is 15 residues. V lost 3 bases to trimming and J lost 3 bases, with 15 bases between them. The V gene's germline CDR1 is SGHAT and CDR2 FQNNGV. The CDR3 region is CASSFLSAAGYEQYF. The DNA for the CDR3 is TGTGCCAGCAGCTTTCTGTCGGCAGCGGGCTACGAGCAGTACTTC.

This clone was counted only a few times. The CDR3: CASSLGGELNTEAFF. The CDR3 bases are TGTGCCAGCAGCCTAGGGGGAGAATTGAACACTGAAGCTTTCTTT. The chain combines TRBV7-6 with TRBJ1-1, with D perhaps TRBD1 (6 bases). Trimming shortened V by 5 bases and J by 0 bases, and 13 bases separated the two germline ends. CDR3 size: 15 residues. Germline CDR1 is SGHVS and CDR2 is FNYEAQ.

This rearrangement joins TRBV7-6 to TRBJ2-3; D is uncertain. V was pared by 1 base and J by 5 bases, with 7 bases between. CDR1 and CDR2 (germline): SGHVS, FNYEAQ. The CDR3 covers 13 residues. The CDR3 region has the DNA TGTGCCAGCAGCTTAGTAGTGGGAGATACGCAGTATTTT. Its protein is CASSLVVGDTQYF.

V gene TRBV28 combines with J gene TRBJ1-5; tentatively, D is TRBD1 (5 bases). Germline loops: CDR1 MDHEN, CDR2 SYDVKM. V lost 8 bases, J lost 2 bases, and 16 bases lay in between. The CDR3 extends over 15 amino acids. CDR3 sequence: CASHTQGKGNQPQHF. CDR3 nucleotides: TGTGCCAGCCATACTCAGGGTAAGGGCAATCAGCCCCAGCATTTT.

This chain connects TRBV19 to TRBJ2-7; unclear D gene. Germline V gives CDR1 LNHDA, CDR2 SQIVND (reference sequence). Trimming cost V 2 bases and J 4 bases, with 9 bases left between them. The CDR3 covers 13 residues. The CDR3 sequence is CASSIQPQYEQYF. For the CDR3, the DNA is TGTGCCAGTAGTATACAACCCCAGTACGAGCAGTACTTC.

CDR3: CASSFGSRSYEQYF. The DNA of the CDR3 is TGTGCCAGCAGCTTCGGGTCGCGCTCCTACGAGCAGTACTTC. The rearrangement joins TRBV5-4 to TRBJ2-7; D is unresolved. Trimming took off 2 bases at V and 0 bases at J, with 9 bases between the two ends. This CDR3 comprises 14 residues. Looked up from germline, CDR1 is SGHNT and CDR2 is YYREEE (reference sequence).

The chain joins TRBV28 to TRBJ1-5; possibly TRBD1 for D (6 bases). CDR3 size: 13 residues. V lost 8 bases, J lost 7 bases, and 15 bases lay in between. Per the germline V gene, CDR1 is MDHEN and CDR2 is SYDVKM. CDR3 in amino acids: CASYPGARQPQHF. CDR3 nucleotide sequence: TGTGCCAGCTACCCAGGGGCACGACAGCCCCAGCATTTT.

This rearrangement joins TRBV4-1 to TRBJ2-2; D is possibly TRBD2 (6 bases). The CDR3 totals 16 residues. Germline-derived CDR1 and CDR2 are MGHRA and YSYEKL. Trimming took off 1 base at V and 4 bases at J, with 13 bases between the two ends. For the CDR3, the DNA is TGCGCCAGCAGCCAAGTTCGAGGGCGGGGCACCGGGGAGCTGTTTTTT. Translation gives CASSQVRGRGTGELFF.

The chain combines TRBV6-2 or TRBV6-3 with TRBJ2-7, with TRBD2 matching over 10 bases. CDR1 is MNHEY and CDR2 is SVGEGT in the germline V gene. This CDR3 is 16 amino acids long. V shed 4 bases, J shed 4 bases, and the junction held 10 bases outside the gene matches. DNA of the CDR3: TGTGCCAGCAGTTTGGGTCTAGCGGGAGCAGGGTACGAGCAGTACTTC. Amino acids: CASSLGLAGAGYEQYF.